These 28 T cell receptor beta chains came from one sample sequenced in a study of persistence of HIV-infected CD4 T cells. The antigens of these receptors remain unknown. Lysates of CMV-infected fibroblasts at approximately 9.6 ug/mL stimulated these cells. CD40L-negative CD69-negative CD45RO-high memory CD4+ T cells were sorted as populations depleted of antigen-responding cells. The immunoSEQ assay was version 4, run in survey mode. TCRdb's copy holds only in-frame clones and misses some; the assay was immunoSEQ multiplex PCR. The sample consists of tens of thousands of clones, around 82% of them appearing once. Sequencing was performed on CD4+ T cells sorted from PBMCs after 18-hour stimulation, taken from a patient who received antiretroviral therapy. These receptors were obtained from an adult woman with HIV who was CMV-seropositive.

The V call is TRBV19, the J call TRBJ1-2; D gene ambiguous. The V end lost 7 bases, the J end lost 4 bases, and 10 bases lay between the germline ends. Germline V gene lookup returns CDR1 LNHDA and CDR2 SQIVND (reference sequence). The CDR3 is 12 amino acids. CDR3 residues: CASKDYGYGYTF. The CDR3 nucleotides read TGTGCCAGTAAAGATTATGGCTATGGCTACACCTTC.

The chain couples TRBV5-8 to TRBJ2-2; a weak D match, TRBD1 (6 bases). V was pared by 3 bases and J by 0 bases, with 9 bases between. The germline V gene encodes CDR1 SGHTS and CDR2 YDEGEE. The CDR3 extends over 15 amino acids. CDR3 sequence (DNA): TGTGCCAGCAGCTCCGGGACAACGAACACCGGGGAGCTGTTTTTT. This gives the protein CASSSGTTNTGELFF.

As to this clone: Other nucleotide sequences in the sample specify the same CDR3. The rearrangement uses TRBV29-1 and TRBJ2-3; the D is unclear. CDR1 and CDR2 from the germline V gene are SQVTM and ANQGSEA. CDR3 size: 13 residues. CDR3: CSVIKLSTDTQYF. The CDR3 nucleotides are TGCAGTGTCATTAAGCTCAGCACAGATACGCAGTATTTT.

CDR3 in DNA: TGTGCCAGCATCGAGGCGGTAAACTATGGCTACACCTTC. This codes for CASIEAVNYGYTF. This sequence joins TRBV6-5 and TRBJ1-2; unclear D gene. Per the germline V gene, CDR1 is MNHEY and CDR2 is SVGAGI. This CDR3 has 13 residues. Trimming removed 7 bases from V and 2 bases from J, with 11 bases in between.

This clone was found a few times. The chain is built from TRBV6-5 and TRBJ1-1; 8 bases agree with TRBD1. Germline lookup yields CDR1 MNHEY and CDR2 SVGAGI. The CDR3 has 15 residues. V trimming: 5 bases; J trimming: 6 bases; junction bases outside the gene matches: 11. The CDR3 loop is CASSNPDRGSPEAFF. CDR3 coding DNA: TGTGCCAGCAGTAACCCCGACAGGGGTAGCCCTGAAGCTTTCTTT.

The chain has TRBV7-8 and TRBJ1-2; D might be TRBD1 (6 bases). Germline CDR1 SGHVS, CDR2 FQNEAQ. The CDR3 loop spans 13 amino acids. Trimming shortened V by 2 bases and J by 6 bases, and 10 bases separated the two germline ends. The CDR3 reads CASSLQGNDGYTF. The CDR3 DNA sequence: TGTGCCAGCAGCTTACAGGGGAACGATGGCTACACCTTC. Drawing the rest from reference TRBV7-8 and TRBJ1-2, the complete variable domain is GAGVSQSPRYKVAKRGQDVALRCDPISGHVSLFWYQQALGQGPEFLTYFQNEAQLDKSGLPSDRFFAERPEGSVSTLKIQRTQQEDSAVYLCASSLQGNDGYTFGSGTRLTVV.

The J gene is TRBJ2-5, the V gene TRBV5-1; no definite D call. There are 12 residues in the CDR3. V lost 1 base to trimming and J lost 2 bases, with 3 bases between them. In germline, CDR1 is SGHRS, CDR2 YFSETQ. CDR3 DNA sequence: TGCGCCAGCAGCTTGACGCAAGAGACCCAGTACTTC. It is translated as CASSLTQETQYF.

This rearrangement joins TRBV19 to TRBJ2-3; 9 nucleotides align to TRBD1. Trimming cost V 5 bases and J 5 bases; bases outside gene matches: 14. This CDR3 spans 17 amino acids. Germline CDR1 and CDR2: LNHDA and SQIVND (reference sequence). This CDR3 reads CASSGQGIGWIEDTQYF. Written as DNA, the CDR3 is TGTGCCAGTAGTGGACAGGGGATAGGGTGGATCGAAGATACGCAGTATTTT.

The chain couples TRBV24-1 to TRBJ2-2; 9 bases are a match to TRBD2. CDR1 and CDR2 from the germline V gene are KGHDR and SFDVKD. Trimming cost V 5 bases and J 5 bases; bases outside gene matches: 5. The CDR3 loop spans 15 amino acids. CDR3 sequence reads: CATSGMAGGTGELFF. CDR3 bases: TGTGCCACCAGTGGTATGGCGGGGGGGACCGGGGAGCTGTTTTTT.

The chain carries TRBV5-4 and TRBJ1-5, with no clear D. This CDR3 comprises 12 residues. Trimming left V 2 bases short and J 4 bases short, with 4 bases between. Germline assignment: CDR1 SGHNT and CDR2 YYREEE (reference sequence). DNA of the CDR3: TGTGCCAGCAGCTTACCAAATCAGCCCCAGCATTTT. Translating gives CASSLPNQPQHF.

This chain connects TRBV19 to TRBJ2-2; D gene unclear. Trimming left V 7 bases short and J 1 base short, with 4 bases between. This CDR3 region has 12 residues. Germline V CDR1 and CDR2: LNHDA, SQIVND (reference sequence). The chain's CDR3 is CASNVNTGELFF. CDR3 nucleotides: TGTGCCAGTAATGTGAACACCGGGGAGCTGTTTTTT.

The V call is TRBV14, the J call TRBJ1-2; possible D gene TRBD1, 5 bases. The V gene's germline CDR1 is SGHDN and CDR2 FVKESK. V shed 8 bases and J shed 0 bases, with 13 bases lying between them. This CDR3 is built from 14 residues. For the CDR3, the DNA is TGTGCCAGCGGACAAACGCTCACTAACTATGGCTACACCTTC. Translating it yields CASGQTLTNYGYTF.

This rearrangement joins TRBV18 to TRBJ1-3; no clear D. This CDR3 comprises 14 residues. V lost 7 bases and J 0 bases, leaving 10 bases between the germline ends. The germline CDR1 and CDR2 sequences are KGHSH and LQKENI. The CDR3 region is CASFREFSGNTIYF. CDR3 in DNA: TGTGCCAGCTTTAGAGAGTTCTCTGGAAACACCATATATTTT.

The chain combines TRBV27 with TRBJ2-2; 11 bases agree with TRBD2. Looked up from germline, CDR1 is MNHEY and CDR2 is SMNVEV (reference sequence). CDR3 size: 16 residues. V gave up 1 base and J gave up 4 bases; unmatched junction bases: 2. CDR3 nucleotide sequence: TGTGCCAGCAGTTTATTAGCGGGGGGGCGCACCGGGGAGCTGTTTTTT. Translating it yields CASSLLAGGRTGELFF.

This sequence joins TRBV28 and TRBJ2-2; D is perhaps TRBD1 (5 bases). The CDR3 has 13 residues. From germline, CDR1 is MDHEN and CDR2 SYDVKM. The V and J ends lost 10 bases and 6 bases respectively, with 15 bases between them. The CDR3 DNA is TGTGCCATCAGACCCCCAGGGCCCGGGGAGCTGTTTTTT. This codes for CAIRPPGPGELFF.

The rearrangement joins TRBV5-1 to TRBJ1-1, with 7 bases matching TRBD1. Germline V gene data show CDR1 as SGHRS and CDR2 as YFSETQ. V gave up 1 base and J gave up 10 bases; unmatched junction bases: 7. This CDR3 is 13 amino acids long. The CDR3 spells CASSLRDREGAFF. The CDR3 region has the DNA TGCGCCAGCAGCTTGCGAGACAGGGAGGGAGCTTTCTTT.

V and J are TRBV12-3 or TRBV12-4 and TRBJ1-2; 9 bases are shared with TRBD1. Trimming removed 8 bases from V and 4 bases from J; junction bases left unmatched: 5. The CDR3 extends over 13 amino acids. CDR3: CASGQGTGYGYTF. The DNA for the CDR3 is TGTGCCAGCGGACAGGGGACTGGCTATGGCTACACCTTC.

The chain is built from TRBV10-1 and TRBJ1-5; D remains ambiguous. The CDR3 length is 14 residues. Between the trimmed V and J ends, which lost 3 bases and 3 bases, there was a span of 9 bases. Germline lookup yields CDR1 WNHNN and CDR2 SYGVQD (reference sequence). This CDR3 reads CASSESGNNQPQHF. For the CDR3, the DNA is TGCGCCAGCAGTGAATCAGGTAACAATCAGCCCCAGCATTTT.

The CDR3 spells CASWAQRDGELFF. The DNA of the CDR3 is TGTGCCAGCTGGGCCCAACGGGACGGGGAGCTGTTTTTT. The chain carries TRBV18 and TRBJ2-2, with a possible D match to TRBD2 (5 bases). The CDR3 covers 13 residues. Trimming took 7 bases from V and 7 from J, leaving 13 bases between them. Germline V gene data show CDR1 as KGHSH and CDR2 as LQKENI.

This chain uses TRBV5-1 with TRBJ2-7, with D hard to call. The CDR3 extends over 13 amino acids. V lost 1 base to trimming and J lost 5 bases, with 10 bases between them. Germline V CDR1 and CDR2: SGHRS, YFSETQ. The CDR3 loop reads CASSLTLAHEQYF. The DNA of the CDR3 is TGCGCCAGCAGCTTGACGCTCGCCCACGAGCAGTACTTC.

In the case of this clone: The junction does not match germline at one end; this may be a read error. This sample also contains other DNA sequences that code for the same CDR3. The chain links TRBV9 to TRBJ1-2, with D perhaps TRBD1 (6 bases). CDR1 and CDR2 from the germline V gene are SGDLS and YYNGEE. CDR3 length: 16 amino acids. CDR3 amino acids: CASSVGGQTGVYGYTF. CDR3 in DNA: TGTGCCAGCAGCGTAGGGGGCCAGACAGGAGTCTATGGCTATACCTTC.

The genes are TRBV24-1 and TRBJ1-1; D remains ambiguous. The V end was cut by 8 bases, the J end by 1 base, with 13 bases between. Germline CDR1 and CDR2: KGHDR and SFDVKD. The length of the CDR3 is 14 residues. The CDR3 reads CATKAAGANTEAFF. The CDR3 DNA is TGTGCCACCAAGGCGGCGGGTGCGAACACTGAAGCTTTCTTT.

This rearrangement joins TRBV19 to TRBJ1-1; D unresolved. Trimming stripped 6 bases from V and 4 bases from J, with 12 bases between. CDR3 length: 13 amino acids. Germline V gene sequence: CDR1 LNHDA, CDR2 SQIVND (reference sequence). The CDR3 DNA follows: TGTGCCAGTAGCCTCGATAGAGTCACTGAAGCTTTCTTT. Translated, it gives CASSLDRVTEAFF. The full variable domain, rest sourced from reference TRBV19 and TRBJ1-1, is DGGITQSPKYLFRKEGQNVTLSCEQNLNHDAMYWYRQDPGQGLRLIYYSQIVNDFQKGDIAEGYSVSREKKESFPLTVTSAQKNPTAFYLCASSLDRVTEAFFGQGTRLTVV.

This clone was detected once. The chain recombines TRBV10-1 with TRBJ2-1; TRBD1 matches at 7 bases. Trimming removed 7 bases from V and 7 bases from J; junction bases left unmatched: 7. This CDR3 has 13 residues. Per germline, CDR1 WNHNN and CDR2 SYGVQD (reference sequence). CDR3 DNA: TGCGCCAGCAAAATGACAGGGAGAAATGAGCAGTTCTTC. Protein product: CASKMTGRNEQFF.

The rearrangement links TRBV6-5 to TRBJ1-2; D possibly corresponds to TRBD1 (6 bases). The V and J ends lost 10 bases and 7 bases respectively, with 16 bases between them. This CDR3 is 12 amino acids long. Germline-derived CDR1 and CDR2 are MNHEY and SVGAGI. In DNA form, the CDR3 reads TGTGCCACCAACCACCAGGGGATTGGCTACACCTTC. Its translation: CATNHQGIGYTF.

A few counts support this clone. CDR3 DNA: TGTGCCAGCAGTCCCAGGGGGGGCAATCAGCCCCAGCATTTT. It is translated as CASSPRGGNQPQHF. The chain recombines TRBV27 with TRBJ1-5; 7 bases are shared with TRBD1. Germline V lookup: CDR1 MNHEY, CDR2 SMNVEV (reference sequence). The CDR3 extends over 14 amino acids. The junction had 3 bases not matched to a gene; V was cut back by 5 bases and J by 2 bases.

The CDR3 DNA reads TGCGCCAGCAGCATCCGCGGGACCACGAGCACAGATACGCAGTATTTT. As protein: CASSIRGTTSTDTQYF. J is TRBJ2-3 and V is TRBV4-1; D might be TRBD2 (6 bases). The V end was cut by 5 bases, the J end by 0 bases, with 15 bases between. CDR1 is MGHRA, CDR2 YSYEKL, per germline. The CDR3 loop spans 16 amino acids.

This chain joins TRBV6-5 and TRBJ2-3; TRBD1 agrees at 8 bases. Germline CDR1 and CDR2: MNHEY and SVGAGI. This CDR3 contains 15 residues. V trimming: 0 bases; J trimming: 5 bases; junction bases outside the gene matches: 4. CDR3: CASSYSTGAIDTQYF. As DNA, the CDR3 is TGTGCCAGCAGTTACTCGACAGGGGCGATAGATACGCAGTATTTT.